This T cell receptor (beta chain) emerged from a study of blood T cell repertoires in COVID-19 (dated by TCRdb to 2019 to 2021). The study in broad terms: The collaborator samples originated in the United States, Italy and Spain and spanned the acute and convalescent phases of COVID-19. Samples came from the ongoing ImmuneRACE study (first 160 participants) plus 1,254 subjects from 6 global collaborators. A freely available public database, intended as a resource for researchers studying the immune response to SARS-CoV-2, is where the repertoires were released. The material from the prospective study consisted of cDNA or gDNA derived from T cells, B-cell-depleted T cells, or PBMCs. Nearly every sample came with metadata listing a de-identified subject ID, COVID-19 status, age in years and sex. Where HLA class I and class II types were available, the types were taken from metadata supplied by the sample provider, not from assay-based typing. The dataset comprised deeply sampled blood TCRbeta repertoires from subjects exposed to, actively infected with, or recovered from COVID-19.

As concerns this clone: The target of this receptor is not known. No quality values exist for individual bases; no much larger clone is one base distant.

Beyond this particular receptor, the publication reports: How much clinical and demographic metadata was included differed by source and by participant, and the metadata was provided uncurated.

The immunoSEQ Assay, a bias-controlled multiplex PCR, was used to amplify TCRbeta CDR3 regions from genomic DNA. As for the original processing: Within the assay, amplification of reference gene primers was used to estimate how many nucleated cells each sample contained. Sequence reads were collapsed and filtered to measure the absolute abundance of every unique TCRbeta CDR3 rearrangement. For each sample, productive Simpson clonality was calculated by taking the square root of Simpson's diversity index across productive rearrangements. The clones in this table, taken by TCRdb from immuneACCESS, are in-frame only. Not every clone is retained; where verified, under half of the shortfall comes from an unresolved V gene, and the cause of the rest is unknown. The V and J calls and clone size come from that table; D and trimming were worked out from the DNA. For this sample there are about 110,000 clones; more than 75% appear just once. 3% to 3.5% of the sample is held by the ten biggest clonotypes.

Via the germline V gene (reference sequence), CDR1 is LNHDA and CDR2 SQIVND. V sheds 1 base and J sheds 0 bases, leaving 14 bases between their ends. The CDR3 sequence holds 17 residues, the cysteine and phenylalanine included. The only DNA kept is the CDR3, 51 bases in frame from the first base. Each collaborating institution followed its own protocols to collect whole blood in K2EDTA tubes. For TCRbeta analysis, collaborator samples were shipped as frozen whole blood, as isolated PBMCs, or as DNA extracted from either sample type. The source material was peripheral blood. The clonotype originates from a woman aged 50 to 60 with acute or convalescent COVID-19. The chain joins TRBV19 to TRBJ2-3; TRBD1 is a weak D gene call, 6 bases matching. This receptor carries the CDR3 CASSIAGQSISTDTQYF. The bases are TGTGCCAGTAGTATAGCAGGACAGTCGATTAGCACAGATACGCAGTATTTT. This CDR3, with the reference TRBV19 and TRBJ2-3 proteins standing in past its ends, gives the full variable domain DGGITQSPKYLFRKEGQNVTLSCEQNLNHDAMYWYRQDPGQGLRLIYYSQIVNDFQKGDIAEGYSVSREKKESFPLTVTSAQKNPTAFYLCASSIAGQSISTDTQYFGPGTRLTVL.